A single sample is the source of the 16 T cell receptor beta chains below, sequenced in a study of blood T cell repertoires in COVID-19. Profiled with immunoSEQ multiplex PCR; TCRdb holds only in-frame clones, not every one. The sample gives roughly 250,000 clones, more than 70% of which show up once; 0.99% is in the top ten. The sequenced sample was peripheral blood. Receptors were obtained from a middle-aged woman who had recovered from COVID-19.

To note about this clone: Within the sample, other DNA sequences also encode this same CDR3. The chain has TRBV30 and TRBJ1-2; D unclear. Germline V gives CDR1 GTSNPN, CDR2 SVGIG (reference sequence). The length of the CDR3 is 11 residues. The ends were cut back, 1 base at V and 4 bases at J, with 4 bases in the middle. The CDR3 sequence: CAWSASYGYTF. The CDR3 DNA sequence: TGTGCCTGGAGTGCCAGCTATGGCTACACCTTC.

The chain recombines TRBV4-3 with TRBJ1-4, with a possible D match to TRBD1 (5 bases). The CDR3 is 14 amino acids. From germline, CDR1 is LGHNA and CDR2 YSLEER. Trimming shortened V by 4 bases and J by 8 bases, and 14 bases separated the two germline ends. This CDR3 reads CASSRGPLGEKLFF. The CDR3 nucleotides read TGCGCCAGCAGCCGGGGCCCGTTAGGGGAAAAACTGTTTTTT.

The CDR3 protein is CASSQGGPGAITYEQYF. CDR3 coding DNA: TGTGCCAGCAGCCAAGGAGGGCCAGGAGCGATCACCTACGAGCAGTACTTC. The V call is TRBV3-1 (or the pseudogene TRBV3-2), the J call TRBJ2-7; D is possibly TRBD2 (5 bases). CDR1 and CDR2 from the germline V gene are LGHDT and YNNKEL (reference sequence). This CDR3 region has 17 residues. V was pared by 1 base and J by 2 bases, with 18 bases between.

The rearrangement joins TRBV11-1 to TRBJ2-3; 10 bases are shared with TRBD1. CDR1 is SGHAT, CDR2 FQDESV, per germline (reference sequence). The CDR3 extends over 14 amino acids. After removal of 7 bases from V and 4 bases from J, the junction contained 5 bases not matched to a gene. CDR3 protein: CASTRDRGPDTQYF. The CDR3 DNA reads as TGTGCCAGCACCCGGGACAGGGGACCAGATACGCAGTATTTT.

The chain carries TRBV19 and TRBJ1-2, with TRBD1 matching over 8 bases. CDR1 LNHDA and CDR2 SQIVND come from the germline V gene (reference sequence). Trimming at V came to 5 bases and at J to 3 bases, leaving 2 bases not matched to a gene. The CDR3 covers 13 residues. CDR3 loop: CASSLDRDYGYTF. CDR3 DNA sequence: TGTGCCAGTAGTCTGGACAGGGACTATGGCTACACCTTC. The entire variable domain, with the rest obtained from reference TRBV19 and TRBJ1-2, is as follows: DGGITQSPKYLFRKEGQNVTLSCEQNLNHDAMYWYRQDPGQGLRLIYYSQIVNDFQKGDIAEGYSVSREKKESFPLTVTSAQKNPTAFYLCASSLDRDYGYTFGSGTRLTVV.

In its sample, this clone was seen once. The chain is built from TRBV4-2 and TRBJ2-2; 7 bases are a match to TRBD2. V shed 3 bases and J 3 bases; nucleotides not matched to a gene: 4. CDR1 and CDR2 (germline): LGHNA, YNFKEQ. There are 15 residues in the CDR3. CDR3 in DNA: TGTGCCAGCAGCCAGATGACTAGCTACACCGGGGAGCTGTTTTTT. Translating it yields CASSQMTSYTGELFF.

The rearrangement links TRBV30 to TRBJ1-4; possibly TRBD1 for D (5 bases). This CDR3 has 13 amino acids. Germline lookup yields CDR1 GTSNPN and CDR2 SVGIG (reference sequence). Trimming pared 4 bases from V and 7 bases from J, leaving 13 bases between. The CDR3 here is CAWTGGRGEKLFF. In DNA form, the CDR3 reads TGTGCCTGGACGGGGGGACGGGGTGAAAAACTGTTTTTT.

The chain links TRBV6-1 to TRBJ2-7; 7 nucleotides line up with TRBD1. Germline lookup yields CDR1 MNHNS and CDR2 SASEGT. The J segment lost 2 bases and the V segment lost 2 bases, leaving 6 bases of the junction unmatched. The CDR3 extends over 15 amino acids. This chain's CDR3 is CASSEWGTETYEQYF. Here the CDR3 DNA reads TGTGCCAGCAGTGAATGGGGGACAGAGACCTACGAGCAGTACTTC.

This clone showed up just a few times. This rearrangement joins TRBV7-2 to TRBJ2-7; D is unclear. The CDR3 sequence is 14 residues long. Looked up from germline, CDR1 is SGHTA and CDR2 is FQGNSA. Trimming took 1 base from V and 5 from J, leaving 12 bases between them. For the CDR3, the DNA is TGTGCCAGCAGCTTAGGGGCCGGTTCCCACGAGCAGTACTTC. Its protein product is CASSLGAGSHEQYF.

The gene calls are TRBV15 and TRBJ1-2; no reliable D call. Germline V gene data show CDR1 as LNHNV and CDR2 as YYDKDF (reference sequence). Trimming stripped 2 bases from V and 4 bases from J, with 20 bases between. The CDR3 has 17 residues. DNA of the CDR3: TGTGCCACCAGCAGACCAACACCCGGCGGGCAGCTCTATGGCTACACCTTC. It translates to CATSRPTPGGQLYGYTF.

This clone was found a few times. The chain carries TRBV7-2 and TRBJ2-3, with TRBD2 identical over 7 bases. The CDR3 length is 14 residues. The germline V gene has CDR1 SGHTA and CDR2 FQGNSA. With V trimmed by 4 bases and J by 4 bases, 5 bases remained unmatched. CDR3 in DNA: TGTGCCAGCAGCTCCGGACTAGTGGCAGATACGCAGTATTTT. It translates to CASSSGLVADTQYF.

The gene calls are TRBV6-5 and TRBJ1-3; D is unclear. CDR1 MNHEY and CDR2 SVGAGI come from the germline V gene. The CDR3 spans 12 residues. V lost 6 bases, J lost 7 bases, and 10 bases lay in between. In nucleotides, the CDR3 is TGTGCCAGCAGGGAGGGTCGGAACACCATATATTTT. Its protein product is CASREGRNTIYF.

The CDR3 nucleotides read TGTGCCAGCAGCCAACGGACTGGACTCGGCTACACCTTC. Its protein product is CASSQRTGLGYTF. This chain joins TRBV6-5 and TRBJ1-2; D is undetermined. V was trimmed by 6 bases and J by 8 bases, leaving 16 bases between them. Germline loops: CDR1 MNHEY, CDR2 SVGAGI. The CDR3 is 13 residues long.

This chain links TRBV7-3 with TRBJ2-2, with D unresolved. CDR1 and CDR2 (germline): SGHTA, FQGTGA. With 6 bases removed from V and 5 bases from J, the gap between germline ends came to 10 bases. The CDR3 covers 13 residues. CDR3 amino acids: CASRPSATGELFF. CDR3 DNA sequence: TGTGCCAGCAGACCGAGCGCTACCGGGGAGCTGTTTTTT.

The V call is TRBV10-3, the J call TRBJ2-1; maybe TRBD2 (6 bases). The CDR3 extends over 14 amino acids. The V end was cut by 0 bases, the J end by 3 bases, with 6 bases between. Germline lookup yields CDR1 ENHRY and CDR2 SYGVKD. CDR3 residues: CAISESRGYNEQFF. Written as DNA, the CDR3 is TGTGCCATCAGTGAGTCGCGGGGCTACAATGAGCAGTTCTTC.

The V call is TRBV11-2, the J call TRBJ2-7; 13 bases align to TRBD2. Trimming at V came to 5 bases and at J to 3 bases, leaving 4 bases not matched to a gene. Germline CDR1 reads SGHAT; CDR2 reads FQNNGV. This CDR3 is 15 amino acids long. CDR3 loop: CASSRTSGSNYEQYF. The CDR3, as DNA: TGTGCCAGCAGCCGGACTAGCGGGAGTAACTACGAGCAGTACTTC.